The clone carrying this T cell receptor beta chain was seen once. Its antigen is still unknown. Germline CDR1 reads WSHSY; CDR2 reads SAAADI. The CDR3 spans 16 residues. V lost 10 bases and J lost 6; bases outside the gene matches: 16. This sample was included in a study of cytomegalovirus exposure and HLA in healthy donors. Whole-study results and caveats: Highly shared sequence variants in one cluster were likely a sequencing artifact. A few of the chains that were CMV-associated were confirmed in vitro to be specific for CMV antigens.

Amplification used 60 Vbeta primers and 13 Jbeta primers. The repertoire was sequenced with immunoSEQ multiplex PCR; TCRdb's copy has only in-frame clones and lacks some. Found here are just over 200,000 clones, roughly 80% of them singletons; the top ten hold 1.5% to 2%. The clonotype originates from a man aged 45 to 65 in good health and CMV-seronegative. The specimen sequenced was PBMCs. V is TRBV10-2 and J is TRBJ2-1; TRBD2 matches at 9 bases. The CDR3 DNA is TGCGCCACCAGGGACCCCGTAGCGGGAGAGGGCAATGAGCAGTTCTTC. Its protein product is CATRDPVAGEGNEQFF.